Listed below are T cell receptor beta chains from one sample, sequenced in a study of T cells after yellow fever vaccination. TCRdb redid the calling of the 5' RACE reads with MiXCR, one entry per CDR3 protein. This sample has 70,000 or so distinct CDR3 sequences; around 7% occur once, and the top ten carry 25% to 35%. The sequences come from CD8+ T cells sorted from PBMCs, collected less than 11 days after the first yellow fever vaccination. These receptors came from a man aged 18 to 35 who received the YFV17D yellow fever vaccine. CDR3s include the opening cysteine and the closing phenylalanine or tryptophan. The D gene is left open where the match is weak. Only part of the rows carry a size: once, few, many, or a class if the clone is expanded.

many	TRBV7-2	TRBJ2-7	TRBD2	13	CASSPAGGYEQYF	TGTGCCAGCAGCCCGGCGGGGGGGTACGAGCAGTACTTC
many	TRBV7-3	TRBJ2-7	.	13	CASSSEPSYEQYF	TGTGCCAGCAGCTCCGAGCCTAGCTACGAGCAGTACTTC
few	TRBV7-9	TRBJ1-3	.	15	CASSPPQGSGNTIYF	TGTGCCAGCAGCCCCCCCCAGGGCTCTGGAAACACCATATATTTT
many	TRBV4-3	TRBJ1-3	.	15	CASSQVNGDGNTIYF	TGCGCCAGCAGCCAAGTTAACGGGGATGGAAACACCATATATTTT
many	TRBV5-6	TRBJ2-2	TRBD2	17	CASSFLLAGIYTGELFF	TGTGCCAGCAGCTTTCTCCTAGCGGGGATTTACACCGGGGAGCTGTTTTTT
.	TRBV4-3	TRBJ2-2	TRBD1	17	CASSQRRDRGHTGELFF	TGCGCCAGCAGCCAACGCCGGGACAGGGGGCACACCGGGGAGCTGTTTTTT
few	TRBV28	TRBJ2-4	.	14	CASSLLGSRNIQYF	TGTGCCAGCAGTTTACTGGGCTCCAGGAACATTCAGTACTTC
many	TRBV12-3/TRBV12-4	TRBJ1-5	.	15	CASSPWGAGNQPQHF	TGTGCCAGCAGCCCGTGGGGGGCAGGCAATCAGCCCCAGCATTTT
.	TRBV12-3/TRBV12-4	TRBJ1-1	.	13	CASYSGPYTEAFF	TGTGCCAGCTACTCAGGGCCCTACACTGAAGCTTTCTTT
many	TRBV11-1	TRBJ2-1	.	14	CACYSGRIMDEQFF	TGTGCCTGCTATTCAGGGCGGATTATGGATGAGCAGTTCTTC
.	TRBV14	TRBJ2-3	.	17	CASSQAWVLLGTDTQYF	TGTGCCAGCAGCCAAGCTTGGGTCCTCCTGGGAACAGATACGCAGTATTTT
many	TRBV20-1	TRBJ1-1	TRBD1	14	CSARVAQGVTEAFF	TGCAGTGCTAGAGTAGCCCAGGGGGTAACTGAAGCTTTCTTT
many	TRBV5-1	TRBJ1-1	.	14	CASSLGVTALTAFF	TGCGCCAGCAGCTTGGGGGTGACCGCCCTAACGGCTTTCTTT
many	TRBV7-6	TRBJ2-2	.	14	CASSFTGAPGELFF	TGTGCCAGCAGCTTTACGGGAGCCCCCGGGGAGCTGTTTTTT
many	TRBV4-1	TRBJ2-1	.	11	CASSQKREQFF	TGCGCCAGCAGCCAAAAGCGTGAGCAGTTCTTC
few	TRBV13	TRBJ2-2	TRBD1	18	CASSIRDLGQGFTGELFF	TGTGCCAGCAGCATTAGGGACCTGGGACAGGGATTCACCGGGGAGCTGTTTTTT
few	TRBV7-3	TRBJ1-5	TRBD1	18	CASSLKWGYRGSNQPQHF	TGTGCCAGCAGCTTGAAGTGGGGGTACAGGGGATCGAATCAGCCCCAGCATTTT
.	TRBV29-1	TRBJ2-7	TRBD1	13	CSVEQGVKSEQYF	TGCAGCGTTGAGCAGGGGGTTAAATCCGAGCAGTACTTC
many	TRBV7-9	TRBJ2-3	.	14	CASSLNQVTDTQYF	TGTGCCAGCAGCTTAAACCAGGTGACAGATACGCAGTATTTT
many	TRBV12-3/TRBV12-4	TRBJ2-6	TRBD2	18	CASSPGGTGSLWANVLTF	TGTGCCAGCAGTCCCGGGGGGACGGGATCCTTGTGGGCCAACGTCCTGACTTTC
many	TRBV13	TRBJ1-2	.	12	CASSHRDYGYTF	TGTGCCAGCAGCCATCGGGACTATGGCTACACCTTC
few	TRBV19	TRBJ1-1	.	14	CASSIGVWDTEAFF	TGTGCCAGTAGTATTGGGGTTTGGGACACTGAAGCCTTCTTT
many	TRBV15	TRBJ2-3	.	17	CATSRGEGGAGTDTQYF	TGTGCCACCAGCAGAGGCGAAGGGGGGGCCGGCACAGATACGCAGTATTTT
few	TRBV12-3/TRBV12-4	TRBJ2-1	TRBD2	15	CASILGRGSYNEQFF	TGTGCCAGCATCTTGGGGAGGGGATCCTACAATGAGCAGTTCTTC
few	TRBV19	TRBJ1-4	TRBD1	17	CASSVPRDRDAYEKLFF	TGTGCCAGTAGTGTCCCCCGGGACAGGGATGCTTACGAAAAACTGTTTTTT
.	TRBV7-9	TRBJ1-1	.	14	CASSFAGGATEAFF	TGTGCCAGCAGCTTCGCCGGGGGGGCCACTGAAGCTTTCTTT
many	TRBV12-3/TRBV12-4	TRBJ2-1	.	15	CASSSAGTRNDEQFF	TGTGCCAGCAGTTCCGCCGGGACCCGCAACGATGAGCAGTTCTTC
.	TRBV4-1	TRBJ2-5	.	15	CASSQDRGDLETQYF	TGCGCCAGCAGCCAAGATCGTGGGGATTTGGAGACCCAGTACTTC
.	TRBV12-3/TRBV12-4	TRBJ1-4	.	14	CASSPGGVGEKLFF	TGTGCCAGCAGCCCGGGGGGGGTTGGTGAAAAACTGTTTTTT
.	TRBV5-1	TRBJ2-1	.	14	CASSLRAGNNEQFF	TGCGCCAGCAGCTTGCGGGCGGGGAACAATGAGCAGTTCTTC
.	TRBV27	TRBJ2-2	.	14	CASSPGGWTGELFF	TGTGCCAGCAGTCCGGGGGGCTGGACCGGGGAGCTGTTTTTT
many	TRBV7-2	TRBJ1-6	.	14	CASSSWLPGSPLHF	TGTGCCAGCAGCTCCTGGCTGCCGGGTTCACCCCTCCACTTT
few	TRBV4-2	TRBJ2-7	.	14	CASSQGPGDYEQYF	TGTGCCAGCAGCCAAGGACCGGGGGATTACGAGCAGTACTTC
many	TRBV4-1	TRBJ1-2	.	14	CASSPAGSNYGYTF	TGCGCCAGCAGCCCCGCCGGCAGCAACTATGGCTACACCTTC
many	TRBV10-3	TRBJ1-1	.	13	CAISEVQGAEAFF	TGTGCCATCAGTGAGGTCCAGGGCGCTGAAGCTTTCTTT
many	TRBV4-3	TRBJ2-1	TRBD2	17	CASSQPTTSGGYNEQFF	TGCGCCAGCAGCCAACCCACCACTAGCGGGGGCTACAATGAGCAGTTCTTC
many	TRBV12-3/TRBV12-4	TRBJ1-4	TRBD1	14	CASSRTGGNEKLFF	TGTGCCAGCAGTCGGACAGGGGGAAATGAAAAACTGTTTTTT
many	TRBV7-8	TRBJ2-1	TRBD2	17	CASSLCVSGDPLCEQFF	TGTGCCAGCAGCTTATGTGTTAGCGGGGACCCCCTTTGTGAGCAGTTCTTC
few	TRBV4-1	TRBJ1-1	.	16	CASSHPRGQMNTEAFF	TGCGCCAGCAGCCACCCGCGGGGGCAAATGAACACTGAAGCTTTCTTT
few	TRBV7-6	TRBJ1-1	.	13	CASSLGPGGQAFF	TGTGCCAGCAGCTTGGGGCCCGGAGGACAGGCTTTCTTT
.	TRBV7-6	TRBJ2-6	.	17	CASSLDGRTSTANVLTF	TGTGCCAGCAGCTTAGATGGACGGACGTCTACGGCCAACGTCCTGACTTTC
.	TRBV28	TRBJ2-5	TRBD2	18	CASSPSVTSGGWDETQYF	TGTGCCAGCAGCCCCTCTGTAACTAGCGGGGGATGGGATGAGACCCAGTACTTC
.	TRBV14	TRBJ2-2	.	14	CASSQWERTGELFF	TGTGCCAGCAGCCAATGGGAACGCACCGGGGAGCTGTTTTTT
many	TRBV6-4	TRBJ2-3	TRBD2	16	CASSDSASGSTDTQYF	TGTGCCAGCAGTGACTCGGCTAGCGGGAGCACAGATACGCAGTATTTT
.	TRBV29-1	TRBJ2-1	.	12	CSVEWGLGEQFF	TGCAGCGTTGAATGGGGCCTAGGGGAGCAGTTCTTC
many	TRBV6-1	TRBJ2-5	TRBD1	15	CASKYGTGYQETQYF	TGTGCCAGCAAATACGGGACAGGGTACCAAGAGACCCAGTACTTC
few	TRBV5-1	TRBJ2-7	TRBD2	17	CASSPIGTSGVSYEQYF	TGCGCCAGCAGCCCCATCGGGACTAGCGGGGTCTCCTACGAGCAGTACTTC